Listed below are T cell receptor beta chains from one sample, sequenced in a study of response to subunit inactivated influenza vaccine. TCRdb independently ran MiXCR on the RT-PCR reads; one entry per CDR3 protein. The profile shows 200,000 to 300,000 distinct CDR3 sequences, 9% to 15% of them singletons. The sequencing here drew on non-naive T cells sorted from PBMCs, taken roughly 2 weeks before vaccination. Source of these receptors: a man aged 45-65 years who received an inactivated influenza vaccine. Each CDR3 is given with its conserved first and last residue. D genes are given only for firm matches. A clone size is listed for some rows: how often the clone was seen (once, few, many), or a class if it is expanded.

d_call	v_call	clone_size	j_call	cdr3_aa	cdr3_nt
TRBD1	TRBV27	few	TRBJ1-2	CASSPQKGQGNYGYTF	TGTGCCAGCAGTCCTCAAAAGGGACAGGGCAACTATGGCTACACCTTC
-	TRBV6-1	once	TRBJ1-1	CASSVGETWTEAFF	TGTGCCAGCAGTGTCGGGGAAACGTGGACTGAAGCTTTCTTT
-	TRBV11-1	-	TRBJ2-1	CASSSAIGNEQFF	TGTGCCAGCAGCTCCGCCATAGGTAATGAGCAGTTCTTC
-	TRBV5-4	many	TRBJ2-1	CASSPAAIAYNEQFF	TGTGCCAGCAGCCCTGCGGCGATAGCGTATAATGAGCAGTTCTTC
-	TRBV12-3/TRBV12-4	many	TRBJ1-5	CASSPLGGMSNQPQHF	TGTGCCAGCAGTCCCCTCGGGGGGATGAGCAATCAGCCCCAGCATTTT
TRBD2	TRBV7-8	few	TRBJ2-3	CASSAGRLNTQYF	TGTGCCAGCAGTGCCGGGAGGCTTAATACGCAGTATTTT
-	TRBV5-1	few	TRBJ1-2	CASSLVSVGYGYTF	TGCGCCAGCAGCTTGGTGTCGGTCGGCTATGGCTACACCTTC
TRBD2	TRBV5-1	-	TRBJ2-1	CASSREASGVYNEQFF	TGCGCCAGCAGCCGCGAGGCTAGCGGAGTGTACAATGAGCAGTTCTTC
-	TRBV11-2	few	TRBJ2-5	CASSLTVTGFQETQYF	TGTGCCAGCAGCTTGACCGTAACAGGGTTCCAAGAGACCCAGTACTTC
-	TRBV4-3	-	TRBJ2-1	CASSQVRYNEQFF	TGCGCCAGCAGCCAAGTCCGGTACAATGAGCAGTTCTTC
TRBD1	TRBV5-6	few	TRBJ1-5	CASSFKGASNQPQHF	TGTGCCAGCAGCTTCAAGGGGGCGAGCAATCAGCCCCAGCATTTT
-	TRBV7-3	few	TRBJ2-1	CASSLLGLARTYNEQFF	TGTGCCAGCAGCTTATTGGGGCTAGCGAGAACCTACAATGAGCAGTTCTTC
-	TRBV30	-	TRBJ1-2	CAWSNGRIRGYTF	TGTGCCTGGAGCAATGGCAGGATTAGGGGCTACACCTTC
-	TRBV12-3/TRBV12-4	many	TRBJ1-3	CASSFSTGNTIYF	TGTGCCAGCAGTTTCTCCACGGGAAACACCATATATTTT
-	TRBV5-1	-	TRBJ2-1	CASSLQGHEQFF	TGCGCCAGCAGCTTGCAGGGCCATGAGCAGTTCTTC
-	TRBV6-2/TRBV6-3	-	TRBJ2-2	CATIGLAGAGELFF	TGTGCCACCATCGGGCTAGCTGGGGCCGGGGAGCTGTTTTTT
-	TRBV10-3	-	TRBJ2-6	CAISESWGQGSSGANVLTF	TGTGCCATCAGTGAGTCGTGGGGGCAGGGCAGCTCTGGGGCCAACGTCCTGACTTTC
-	TRBV12-3/TRBV12-4	many	TRBJ1-4	CASGQFNEKLFF	TGTGCTAGCGGACAGTTTAATGAAAAACTGTTTTTT
-	TRBV15	-	TRBJ1-6	CATSRDRGEPLHF	TGTGCCACCAGCAGAGATCGAGGGGAACCCCTCCACTTT
-	TRBV12-3/TRBV12-4	many	TRBJ1-1	CASSFLGANTEAFF	TGTGCCAGCAGTTTCCTCGGGGCGAACACTGAAGCTTTCTTT
TRBD2	TRBV20-1	few	TRBJ2-3	CSARDLAGDTDTQYF	TGCAGTGCTAGGGACTTAGCGGGAGACACAGATACGCAGTATTTT
-	TRBV28	many	TRBJ1-1	CASSSGPVSTEAFF	TGTGCCAGCAGTTCGGGACCAGTTTCCACTGAAGCTTTCTTT
-	TRBV11-2	few	TRBJ2-3	CASSLEAGRLDTQYF	TGTGCCAGCAGCTTAGAGGCGGGAAGATTGGATACGCAGTATTTT
-	TRBV20-1	many	TRBJ2-7	CSAIGTQSYEQYF	TGCAGTGCTATCGGGACGCAGTCCTACGAGCAGTACTTC
TRBD1	TRBV6-1	many	TRBJ2-5	CASSGGTGGKMTQYF	TGTGCCAGCAGTGGAGGGACAGGGGGGAAGATGACCCAGTACTTC
-	TRBV11-2	many	TRBJ2-5	CASSFRVAGSLRPQETQYF	TGTGCCAGCAGCTTTCGAGTGGCGGGAAGTCTCCGGCCCCAAGAGACCCAGTACTTC
TRBD1	TRBV2	few	TRBJ1-2	CASSRGQGADGYTF	TGTGCCAGCAGCCGAGGACAGGGGGCAGATGGCTACACCTTC
-	TRBV11-2	-	TRBJ2-1	CASSLDLSSYNEQFF	TGTGCCAGCAGCTTAGATTTGAGCTCCTACAATGAGCAGTTCTTC
-	TRBV7-8	few	TRBJ2-1	CASSVADEQFF	TGTGCCAGCAGCGTAGCGGATGAGCAGTTCTTC
TRBD2	TRBV6-2/TRBV6-3	few	TRBJ2-1	CASSLTTSGDGIGGNEQFF	TGTGCCAGCAGCCTTACGACTAGCGGGGATGGAATCGGGGGCAATGAGCAGTTCTTC
TRBD2	TRBV6-1	-	TRBJ2-3	CASSGTSGRDTQYF	TGTGCCAGCTCCGGGACTAGCGGGAGGGATACGCAGTATTTT
-	TRBV25-1	-	TRBJ2-7	CASSEIGGGGIGEQYF	TGTGCCAGCAGTGAAATTGGAGGAGGGGGCATTGGCGAGCAGTACTTC
TRBD1	TRBV2	many	TRBJ1-1	CASSPRDRVMNTEAFF	TGTGCCAGCAGTCCACGGGACAGGGTTATGAACACTGAAGCTTTCTTT
-	TRBV28	-	TRBJ2-2	CASSPRVKPDGELFF	TGTGCCAGCAGTCCTCGGGTAAAACCGGACGGGGAGCTGTTTTTT
TRBD1	TRBV7-8	-	TRBJ1-5	CASSRDRGRESNQPQHF	TGTGCCAGCAGCCGGGACAGGGGACGAGAGTCGAATCAGCCCCAGCATTTT
-	TRBV7-6	-	TRBJ2-3	CASSLAVRDTQYF	TGTGCCAGCAGCTTAGCGGTTCGGGATACGCAGTATTTT
TRBD1	TRBV5-1	many	TRBJ2-1	CASSLGQGYNEQFF	TGCGCCAGCAGCCTCGGACAGGGGTACAATGAGCAGTTCTTC
TRBD1	TRBV12-3/TRBV12-4	-	TRBJ1-4	CASSLATGGANEKLFF	TGTGCCAGCAGTTTAGCAACAGGGGGCGCCAATGAAAAACTGTTTTTT
TRBD1	TRBV5-1	many	TRBJ2-3	CASSPGQVGGTDTQYF	TGCGCCAGCAGCCCTGGACAGGTTGGGGGCACAGATACGCAGTATTTT
-	TRBV4-1	-	TRBJ1-5	CASSQDSRGSIQPQHF	TGCGCCAGCAGCCAAGACTCGAGGGGTTCTATTCAGCCCCAGCATTTT
TRBD2	TRBV20-1	few	TRBJ2-5	CSAQIPGLAGETQYF	TGCAGTGCGCAGATCCCGGGACTAGCGGGAGAGACCCAGTACTTC
TRBD1	TRBV7-3	few	TRBJ2-5	CASSPGQGVSETQYF	TGTGCCAGCAGCCCTGGACAGGGTGTATCAGAGACCCAGTACTTC
-	TRBV6-1	-	TRBJ2-7	CASSEVSRGEQYF	TGTGCCAGCAGTGAAGTATCTCGTGGCGAGCAGTACTTC
-	TRBV24-1	-	TRBJ2-2	CATSDTINLNTGELFF	TGTGCCACCAGTGACACTATAAATCTGAACACCGGGGAGCTGTTTTTT
-	TRBV7-2	-	TRBJ2-5	CASSLKTGWEETQYF	TGTGCCAGCAGCCTTAAGACAGGATGGGAAGAGACCCAGTACTTC
TRBD2	TRBV5-1	-	TRBJ2-7	CASSLAQLAGGYYEQYF	TGCGCCAGCAGCTTGGCCCAACTAGCGGGAGGTTACTACGAGCAGTACTTC
-	TRBV5-6	-	TRBJ2-7	CASSLTGLGYSYEQYF	TGTGCCAGCAGCTTGACAGGGTTGGGATATAGCTACGAGCAGTACTTC
-	TRBV7-6	-	TRBJ2-3	CASSRWRGGQGTDTQYF	TGTGCCAGCAGCCGTTGGCGCGGGGGCCAAGGGACAGATACGCAGTATTTT
-	TRBV6-5	many	TRBJ2-1	CASSYGPTWGEQFF	TGTGCCAGCAGTTACGGGCCAACTTGGGGTGAGCAGTTCTTC
TRBD2	TRBV27	few	TRBJ2-1	CASSSRTSGRPTEQFF	TGTGCCAGCAGTTCCCGGACTAGCGGGAGACCTACTGAGCAGTTCTTC
-	TRBV10-3	-	TRBJ2-1	CATGTNNEQFF	TGTGCCACCGGGACCAACAATGAGCAGTTCTTC
-	TRBV27	-	TRBJ2-4	CASSFTTGYLQYF	TGTGCCAGCAGTTTTACTACAGGGTATCTTCAGTACTTC
TRBD2	TRBV7-3	few	TRBJ2-1	CASSPRLAIRNEQFF	TGTGCCAGCAGCCCACGACTAGCGATACGCAATGAGCAGTTCTTC
TRBD1	TRBV5-1	many	TRBJ2-1	CASSLRTGGNEQFF	TGCGCCAGCAGCTTGCGGACAGGGGGCAATGAGCAGTTCTTC
TRBD1	TRBV20-1	-	TRBJ1-4	CSAEAARDRVATNEKLFF	TGCAGTGCTGAGGCGGCCCGGGACAGGGTTGCAACTAATGAAAAACTGTTTTTT
-	TRBV20-1	-	TRBJ2-4	CSAGTNPQNIQYF	TGCAGTGCTGGAACCAATCCGCAAAACATTCAGTACTTC
-	TRBV16	-	TRBJ2-7	CASSHNPDAPGQPYEQYF	TGTGCCAGCAGCCATAACCCTGACGCCCCGGGACAACCCTACGAGCAGTACTTC
TRBD2	TRBV11-2	-	TRBJ2-1	CASSPGTNWDEQFF	TGTGCCAGCAGCCCCGGGACTAACTGGGATGAGCAGTTCTTC
TRBD1	TRBV5-1	few	TRBJ2-6	CASSQTGVWANVLTF	TGCGCCAGCAGCCAGACAGGGGTCTGGGCCAACGTCCTGACTTTC
-	TRBV28	-	TRBJ1-1	CASSLPTGQKTFF	TGTGCCAGCAGTTTACCCACCGGACAGAAAACTTTCTTT